This T cell receptor beta chain was found in a study of CD8+ T cells in alopecia areata. Study-level background: Oral tofacitinib, 5 to 10 mg twice daily, was given in an open-label trial. Study observations and caveats: Clonality exceeded that of normal scalp in lesional scalp, most notably in alopecia totalis/universalis. Both scalp clonality and the expanded CD8+ clones among the top 100 showed a significant decrease with tofacitinib.

Regarding treatment: oral pan-JAK inhibitor, 5-10 mg twice daily. Researchers picked out CD4+ and CD8+ T cells from PBMCs by sorting. Germline V gene data show CDR1 as SNHLY and CDR2 as FYNNEI. With 10 bases removed from V and 9 bases from J, the gap between germline ends came to 13 bases. The CDR3 runs 11 residues. Remarks on this clone: Its antigen is not known.

Following RNA extraction, reverse transcription yielded cDNA that acted as the sequencing template. Only in-frame clones appear in the TCRdb table, and some are missing; sequencing was by immunoSEQ multiplex PCR. The table shows approximately 170,000 clones, with 55% to 70% occurring only once. The gene calls are TRBV2 and TRBJ2-1; D is perhaps TRBD1 or TRBD2 (5 bases each). The sample consisted of CD4+ T cells sorted from blood, taken at week 4, from a patient treated with tofacitinib. The TCR was taken from a human donor with alopecia areata. CDR3 nucleotide sequence: TGTGCCACCGGGACCAGAGGTGAGCAGTTCTTC. This translates into CATGTRGEQFF.